Following are 23 T cell receptor beta chains from one sample sequenced in a study of CD8 T cells in ankylosing spondylitis. TCRdb re-called the 5' RACE reads through MiXCR, storing one row per CDR3 protein. This sample has about 160,000 distinct CDR3 sequences, with around 20% found just once. The sample comprised blood, either unsorted or a sorted T cell fraction (not recorded which). These receptors were obtained from a male donor with ankylosing spondylitis or in good health (not recorded which).

The chain carries TRBV6-6 and TRBJ2-7; TRBD1 aligns across 8 bases. The CDR3 covers 16 residues. V shed 4 bases, J shed 0 bases, and the junction held 8 bases outside the gene matches. The germline V gene encodes CDR1 MNHNY and CDR2 SVGAGI (reference sequence). The chain's CDR3 is CASSSGTGYSSYEQYF. The CDR3, as DNA: TGTGCCAGCAGTTCCGGGACAGGCTACAGCTCCTACGAGCAGTACTTC.

This clonotype was picked up many times. The gene calls are TRBV28 and TRBJ2-1, with a possible D match to TRBD1 (7 bases). The germline V gene has CDR1 MDHEN and CDR2 SYDVKM. The V end was cut by 1 base, the J end by 6 bases, with 13 bases between. This CDR3 comprises 15 residues. CDR3 loop: CASSLLEGAANEQFF. The CDR3 coding sequence is TGTGCCAGCAGTTTATTGGAGGGGGCTGCCAATGAGCAGTTCTTC.

This clonotype has a count of ten or more. The gene calls are TRBV12-3 or TRBV12-4 and TRBJ1-1; no clear D. The CDR3 has 14 amino acids. Trimming left V 1 base short and J 1 base short, with 7 bases between. The CDR3 loop is CASSLDYQNTEAFF. The CDR3 region has the DNA TGTGCCAGCAGTTTAGATTACCAGAACACTGAAGCTTTCTTT.

V gene TRBV29-1 combines with J gene TRBJ2-3, with D tentatively TRBD1 (6 bases). Germline V gene data show CDR1 as SQVTM and CDR2 as ANQGSEA. The length of the CDR3 is 12 residues. Trimming cost V 4 bases and J 5 bases, with 10 bases left between them. The CDR3 coding sequence is TGCAGCGTTGGGGGGCGGAGAGATACGCAGTATTTT. Its protein is CSVGGRRDTQYF.

In this sample, this clonotype turned up many times. This chain connects TRBV28 to TRBJ2-1; 7 nucleotides agree with TRBD1. The CDR3 extends over 11 amino acids. Germline values: CDR1 MDHEN, CDR2 SYDVKM. With V trimmed by 7 bases and J by 14 bases, 8 bases remained unmatched. CDR3 DNA: TGTGCCAGCACCATAGGCAGGGGGAAGTTCTTC. Amino acids: CASTIGRGKFF.

The chain couples TRBV11-2 to TRBJ2-5; 7 bases align to TRBD1. The CDR3 totals 14 residues. J gave up 2 bases and V 5 bases, and 5 bases lay outside the gene matches. Germline V gene sequence: CDR1 SGHAT, CDR2 FQNNGV. The CDR3 DNA reads as TGTGCCAGCAGCGTAGGGACAGTGCAAGAGACCCAGTACTTC. Translating it yields CASSVGTVQETQYF. Supplemented by reference TRBV11-2 and TRBJ2-5, the full variable domain reads EAGVAQSPRYKIIEKRQSVAFWCNPISGHATLYWYQQILGQGPKLLIQFQNNGVVDDSQLPKDRFSAERLKGVDSTLKIQPAKLEDSAVYLCASSVGTVQETQYFGPGTRLLVL.

Regarding this clonotype: A junction boundary mismatches the germline segment, possibly from a read error. The chain combines TRBV12-3 or TRBV12-4 with TRBJ1-6, with TRBD1 as a possible D gene (5 bases). This CDR3 is 16 amino acids long. The CDR3 DNA reads TGTGCCAGCAGTTTGGGACGGACTATTTATAATTCACACCTCCACTTT. Its translation is CASSLGRTIYNSHLHF.

This clonotype has just a few counts. This chain joins TRBV30 and TRBJ2-7, with TRBD1 matching 7 bases. Unmatched junction bases numbered 2, after V lost 4 bases and J lost 2 bases. CDR3 length: 12 amino acids. Germline CDR1 reads GTSNPN; CDR2 reads SVGIG (reference sequence). The CDR3: CAWNRGAYEQYF. The CDR3 coding sequence is TGTGCCTGGAACAGGGGAGCCTACGAGCAGTACTTC.

This clonotype was seen ten or more times. This chain uses TRBV6-1 with TRBJ2-3; D might be TRBD2 (6 bases). The CDR3 loop spans 16 amino acids. V lost 2 bases, J lost 7 bases, and 19 bases lay in between. The germline V gene has CDR1 MNHNS and CDR2 SASEGT. CDR3 region: CASSESVREWVNTQYF. The CDR3 DNA sequence: TGTGCCAGCAGTGAATCTGTCCGGGAGTGGGTAAATACGCAGTATTTT.

This clonotype was counted only a few times. The chain has TRBV19 and TRBJ1-1; 10 bases agree with TRBD1. V lost 8 bases to trimming and J lost 3 bases; unmatched junction nucleotides: 15. The CDR3 sequence is 17 residues long. The germline V gene has CDR1 LNHDA and CDR2 SQIVND (reference sequence). The CDR3 DNA reads TGTGCCAGTTCAGACAGGGGGCGGACCACAGGGGACACTGAAGCTTTCTTT. Translating gives CASSDRGRTTGDTEAFF.

This clonotype was counted only a few times. V usage is TRBV4-2 and J usage is TRBJ2-2; D ambiguous. Per the germline V gene, CDR1 is LGHNA and CDR2 is YNFKEQ. This CDR3 is built from 17 residues. Trimming took 0 bases from V and 1 from J, leaving 12 bases between them. CDR3: CASSQDRSYLNTGELFF. The CDR3 nucleotides read TGTGCCAGCAGCCAAGATAGGAGCTACCTGAACACCGGGGAGCTGTTTTTT.

This clonotype showed up just a few times. This chain links TRBV12-3 or TRBV12-4 with TRBJ2-7, with 9 positions matching TRBD1. The trim removed 5 bases at V and 4 bases at J, leaving 9 bases unmatched. The CDR3 is made up of 15 amino acids. This chain's CDR3 is CASSTGTGFAYEQYF. The CDR3 region has the DNA TGTGCCAGCAGTACCGGGACAGGGTTTGCGTACGAGCAGTACTTC.

This chain connects TRBV20-1 to TRBJ2-7; 10 nucleotides agree with TRBD2. There are 17 residues in the CDR3. From germline, CDR1 is DFQATT and CDR2 SNEGSKA (reference sequence). V shed 0 bases and J 0 bases; nucleotides not matched to a gene: 8. In DNA, the CDR3 is TGCAGTGCTAGAGATTTTCGGACTAGCGGCAGCTCCTACGAGCAGTACTTC. Translated, it gives CSARDFRTSGSSYEQYF.

This clonotype was seen many times. The chain recombines TRBV12-3 or TRBV12-4 with TRBJ1-5; TRBD1 might be the D (5 bases). V lost 6 bases to trimming and J lost 5 bases, with 11 bases between them. This CDR3 has 13 amino acids. CDR3 nucleotides: TGTGCCAGCAGGGGACGGGAGTATCAGCCCCAGCATTTT. Its translation is CASRGREYQPQHF.

The rearrangement uses TRBV4-2 and TRBJ2-2; D is unresolved. V lost 0 bases to trimming and J lost 0 bases, with 5 bases between them. CDR1 is LGHNA and CDR2 is YNFKEQ in the germline V gene. The length of the CDR3 is 15 residues. CDR3 in DNA: TGTGCCAGCAGCCAAGAGGCGGCGAACACCGGGGAGCTGTTTTTT. As protein: CASSQEAANTGELFF.

This clonotype was seen only a few times. The chain recombines TRBV7-9 with TRBJ2-2, with 13 bases lining up with TRBD2. The CDR3 sequence is 17 residues long. Germline V lookup: CDR1 SEHNR, CDR2 FQNEAQ (reference sequence). Trimming at V came to 5 bases and at J to 0 bases, leaving 3 bases not matched to a gene. The CDR3 DNA is TGTGCCAGCAGCCCGGGACTAGCGGGAACGAACACCGGGGAGCTGTTTTTT. Residues: CASSPGLAGTNTGELFF. The full variable domain, rest sourced from reference TRBV7-9 and TRBJ2-2, is DTGVSQNPRHKITKRGQNVTFRCDPISEHNRLYWYRQTLGQGPEFLTYFQNEAQLEKSRLLSDRFSAERPKGSFSTLEIQRTEQGDSAMYLCASSPGLAGTNTGELFFGEGSRLTVL.

This clonotype was seen only a few times. This chain connects TRBV28 to TRBJ2-1, with unresolved D. In germline, CDR1 is MDHEN, CDR2 SYDVKM. V was clipped by 3 bases and J by 6 bases, with 6 bases between them. The CDR3 contains 12 residues. CDR3 sequence reads: CASSFRRNEQFF. CDR3 DNA: TGTGCCAGCAGTTTTCGGCGCAATGAGCAGTTCTTC.

This clonotype was counted at least ten times. The chain carries TRBV7-9 and TRBJ2-2, with D perhaps matching TRBD1 (5 bases). The V and J ends lost 5 bases and 3 bases respectively, with 10 bases between them. Germline lookup yields CDR1 SEHNR and CDR2 FQNEAQ (reference sequence). This CDR3 has 14 residues. In DNA, the CDR3 is TGTGCCAGCAGCCTTCTCAGGGACACCGGGGAGCTGTTTTTT. This sequence encodes CASSLLRDTGELFF. Full variable domain (rest looked up from reference TRBV7-9 and TRBJ2-2): DTGVSQNPRHKITKRGQNVTFRCDPISEHNRLYWYRQTLGQGPEFLTYFQNEAQLEKSRLLSDRFSAERPKGSFSTLEIQRTEQGDSAMYLCASSLLRDTGELFFGEGSRLTVL.

This clonotype was picked up one time. The J gene is TRBJ1-1, the V gene TRBV20-1, with D possibly TRBD1 on 5 matching bases. V lost 0 bases and J 10 bases, leaving 15 bases between the germline ends. Germline V gives CDR1 DFQATT, CDR2 SNEGSKA (reference sequence). This CDR3 has 13 amino acids. The CDR3 DNA reads as TGCAGTGCTAGAGATTCGCCCTCCGGGGGAGCTTTCTTT. Translation: CSARDSPSGGAFF.

This clonotype appeared a few times. One end of the junction does not line up with germline, which may come from a read error. The chain employs TRBV20-1 and TRBJ2-5, with 16 bases identical to TRBD2. CDR3 size: 17 residues. Germline CDR1 DFQATT, CDR2 SNEGSKA (reference sequence). Written as DNA, the CDR3 is TGCTGTGCTAAGGGGACTAGCGGGAGGGCCTTACAAGAGACCCAGTACTTC. It codes for CCAKGTSGRALQETQYF.

The V and J genes are TRBV7-2 and TRBJ1-6; 8 bases are shared with TRBD1. This CDR3 has 14 residues. Trimming at V came to 3 bases and at J to 14 bases, leaving 9 bases not matched to a gene. Germline V CDR1 and CDR2: SGHTA, FQGNSA. The chain's CDR3 is CASSLDRALGSLHF. In nucleotides, the CDR3 is TGTGCCAGCAGCTTGGACAGGGCTTTGGGGTCCCTCCACTTT.

This clonotype was detected many times. V and J are TRBV28 and TRBJ1-5; possible D gene TRBD1, 5 bases. Germline V lookup: CDR1 MDHEN, CDR2 SYDVKM. V was shortened by 6 bases and J by 6 bases, with 15 bases between the two germline ends. This CDR3 has 14 residues. The CDR3 DNA reads TGTGCCAGCAGGAGTAAGGCAGGGCTTCAGCCCCAGCATTTT. It is translated as CASRSKAGLQPQHF.

At least ten counts were recorded for this clonotype. CDR3 residues: CATSRDQGRDTQYF. As DNA, the CDR3 is TGTGCCACCAGCAGAGATCAGGGTCGAGATACGCAGTATTTT. The chain combines TRBV15 with TRBJ2-3, with D possibly matching TRBD1 (5 bases). V lost 0 bases to trimming and J lost 5 bases, with 9 bases between them. CDR3 length: 14 residues. From germline, CDR1 is LNHNV and CDR2 YYDKDF (reference sequence).